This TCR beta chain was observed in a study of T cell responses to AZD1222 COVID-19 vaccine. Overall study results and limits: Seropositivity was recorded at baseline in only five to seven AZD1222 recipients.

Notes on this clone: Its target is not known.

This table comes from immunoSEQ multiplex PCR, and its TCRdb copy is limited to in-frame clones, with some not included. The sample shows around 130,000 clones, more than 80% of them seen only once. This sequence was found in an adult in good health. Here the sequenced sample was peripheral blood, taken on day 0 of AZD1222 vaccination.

This CDR3 reads CASIPAGANYGYTF. DNA for the CDR3: TGTGCCAGCATCCCGGCCGGAGCTAACTATGGCTACACCTTC. The chain links TRBV2 to TRBJ1-2; D ambiguous. The germline V gene has CDR1 SNHLY and CDR2 FYNNEI. Trimming left V 7 bases short and J 0 bases short, with 12 bases between. The CDR3 has 14 residues. The whole variable domain, filled in from reference TRBV2 and TRBJ1-2, reads EPEVTQTPSHQVTQMGQEVILRCVPISNHLYFYWYRQILGQKVEFLVSFYNNEISEKSEIFDDQFSVERPDGSNFTLKIRSTKLEDSAMYFCASIPAGANYGYTFGSGTRLTVV.